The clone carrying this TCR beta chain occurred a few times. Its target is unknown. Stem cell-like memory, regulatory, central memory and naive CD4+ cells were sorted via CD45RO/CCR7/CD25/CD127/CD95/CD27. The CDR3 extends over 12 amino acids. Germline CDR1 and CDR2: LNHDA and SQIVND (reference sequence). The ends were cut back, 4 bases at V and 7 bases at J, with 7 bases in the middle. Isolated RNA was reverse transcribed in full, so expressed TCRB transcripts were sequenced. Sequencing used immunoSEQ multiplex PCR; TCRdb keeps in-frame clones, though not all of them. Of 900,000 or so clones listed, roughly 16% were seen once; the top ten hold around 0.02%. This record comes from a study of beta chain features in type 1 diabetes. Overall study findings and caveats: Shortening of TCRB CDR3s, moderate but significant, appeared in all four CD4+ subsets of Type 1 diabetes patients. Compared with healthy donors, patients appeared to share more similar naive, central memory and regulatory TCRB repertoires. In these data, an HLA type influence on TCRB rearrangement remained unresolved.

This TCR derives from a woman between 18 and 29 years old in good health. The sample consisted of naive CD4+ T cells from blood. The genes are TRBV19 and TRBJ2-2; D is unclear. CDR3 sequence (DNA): TGTGCCAGTAGTACCCAGATCGGGGAGCTGTTTTTT. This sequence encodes CASSTQIGELFF.